These 10 T cell receptor beta chains were all obtained from the same sample, sequenced in a study of PD-1 blockade in mismatch repair-deficient tumors. The protocol was immunoSEQ multiplex PCR, while the TCRdb copy is restricted to in-frame clones and leaves out a portion. The table has some 130,000 clones, more than 70% seen once. The input for sequencing was peripheral blood, taken approximately 69 weeks after starting pembrolizumab. The receptors derive from an adult with mismatch repair-deficient cancer.

The chain employs TRBV11-2 and TRBJ2-7; weak D call: TRBD1 (6 bases). The CDR3 contains 14 residues. Germline assignment: CDR1 SGHAT and CDR2 FQNNGV. V shed 1 base and J shed 4 bases, with 11 bases lying between them. Here the CDR3 reads CASSLGQAEYEQYF. In DNA form, the CDR3 reads TGTGCCAGCAGCTTAGGACAGGCGGAGTACGAGCAGTACTTC.

This clone has a handful of counts. The V call is TRBV2, the J call TRBJ2-6; TRBD1 is a possible D gene (6 bases). The CDR3 length is 16 residues. Trimming stripped 10 bases from V and 0 bases from J, with 16 bases between. CDR1 and CDR2 from the germline V gene are SNHLY and FYNNEI. CDR3 amino acids: CAIPDRPPSGANVLTF. The CDR3 bases are TGTGCCATCCCTGACAGGCCCCCCTCTGGGGCCAACGTCCTGACTTTC.

This clone was observed a few times. This chain connects TRBV7-9 to TRBJ1-5; TRBD1 might be the D (6 bases). V was cut by 0 bases and J by 0 bases, with 9 bases left in between. Looked up from germline, CDR1 is SEHNR and CDR2 is FQNEAQ (reference sequence). CDR3 length: 16 amino acids. CDR3 region: CASSLARGGSNQPQHF. The CDR3 nucleotides read TGTGCCAGCAGCTTAGCCAGGGGAGGTAGCAATCAGCCCCAGCATTTT.

The chain employs TRBV28 and TRBJ2-7, with TRBD2 matching over 7 bases. This CDR3 is built from 15 residues. Germline lookup yields CDR1 MDHEN and CDR2 SYDVKM. The V and J ends lost 7 bases and 2 bases, in that order; junction bases with no gene match: 11. In nucleotides, the CDR3 is TGTGCCAGCAATACCGGACCTAGCGGTACCTACGAGCAGTACTTC. As protein: CASNTGPSGTYEQYF.

This chain connects TRBV28 to TRBJ1-5, with D perhaps matching TRBD1 (6 bases). With 4 bases removed from V and 5 bases from J, the gap between germline ends came to 15 bases. There are 15 residues in the CDR3. Per the germline V gene, CDR1 is MDHEN and CDR2 is SYDVKM. The CDR3 region has the DNA TGTGCCAGCAGTTCCCCAGGACAGAGTTATCAGCCCCAGCATTTT. This codes for CASSSPGQSYQPQHF. The full variable domain, with the rest looked up from reference TRBV28 and TRBJ1-5, is DVKVTQSSRYLVKRTGEKVFLECVQDMDHENMFWYRQDPGLGLRLIYFSYDVKMKEKGDIPEGYSVSREKKERFSLILESASTNQTSMYLCASSSPGQSYQPQHFGDGTRLSIL.

This clone occurred once. The rearrangement joins TRBV4-1 to TRBJ1-5; no clear D gene. The germline V and J ends were trimmed by 0 bases and 4 bases, with 10 bases remaining between them. The CDR3 consists of 15 residues. CDR1 is MGHRA, CDR2 YSYEKL, per germline. The CDR3 bases are TGCGCCAGCAGCCAAGATCCAGCAACGAATCAGCCCCAGCATTTT. Translated, it gives CASSQDPATNQPQHF.

V is TRBV7-9 and J is TRBJ2-1, with D unclear. The V and J ends lost 4 bases and 0 bases respectively, with 13 bases between them. The CDR3 is made up of 16 amino acids. Germline CDR1 and CDR2: SEHNR and FQNEAQ (reference sequence). This CDR3 is CASSSPFESSYNEQFF. The CDR3 DNA follows: TGTGCCAGCAGCTCACCTTTTGAGAGCTCCTACAATGAGCAGTTCTTC.

The chain uses TRBV6-1 and TRBJ2-2; perhaps D is TRBD1 or TRBD2 (5 bases each). The CDR3 sequence is 14 residues long. V was clipped by 4 bases and J by 4 bases, with 10 bases between them. The germline CDR1 and CDR2 sequences are MNHNS and SASEGT. Here the CDR3 DNA reads TGTGCCAGCAGTGTGAGGGGTCCCACCGGGGAGCTGTTTTTT. Protein product: CASSVRGPTGELFF.

In DNA form, the CDR3 reads TGTGCCAGCAGTTTGGGGACAGGGTTCTCCTACGAGCAGTACTTC. It yields the protein CASSLGTGFSYEQYF. The V gene is TRBV27, the J gene TRBJ2-7, with 9 bases identical to TRBD1. Germline CDR1 MNHEY, CDR2 SMNVEV (reference sequence). V shed 3 bases, J shed 0 bases, and the junction held 3 bases outside the gene matches. The CDR3 loop spans 15 amino acids.

The chain joins TRBV6-7 to TRBJ2-1; a possible D gene is TRBD2 (5 bases). TRBV6-7 carries the ORF label, with uncertain function. The CDR3 totals 16 residues. The V end was cut by 2 bases, the J end by 4 bases, with 15 bases between. The DNA of the CDR3 is TGTGCCAGCAGTTACCGGGAAGGGAAGGAATACAATGAGCAGTTCTTC. Translated: CASSYREGKEYNEQFF.